This T cell receptor beta chain was recovered during a study of CD8 T cells in ankylosing spondylitis. It was by quantitative 5'-RACE with molecular barcodes that TCR beta libraries were made. TCRdb reanalysed the 5' RACE reads using MiXCR and keeps one entry per CDR3 protein. Counted here are over 150,000 distinct CDR3 sequences, around 13% occurring once; the ten biggest clones make up 16%. The sequencing input was blood, either unsorted or a sorted T cell fraction (not recorded which). The TCR sequence derives from a male donor with ankylosing spondylitis or in good health (not recorded which).

CDR3 in amino acids: CASSDYSGLAYEQYF. In DNA form, the CDR3 reads TGCGCCAGCAGCGACTATAGCGGTCTGGCCTACGAGCAGTACTTC. The V gene is TRBV5-1, the J gene TRBJ2-7; possible D gene TRBD2, 6 bases. Trimming pared 4 bases from V and 2 bases from J, leaving 16 bases between. Germline V gene sequence: CDR1 SGHRS, CDR2 YFSETQ. This CDR3 contains 15 residues.